This T cell receptor beta chain was found in a study of shared T cell receptors in the human thymus. Trimming stripped 5 bases from V and 1 base from J, with 11 bases between. The CDR3 loop spans 14 amino acids. Germline loops: CDR1 MDHEN, CDR2 SYDVKM. The protocol was immunoSEQ multiplex PCR, while the TCRdb copy is restricted to in-frame clones and leaves out a portion. The top ten clones hold approximately 0.01% of a sample with approximately 730,000 clones, approximately 83% of them seen once. These data are also associated with another study on human thymus T cells.

This TCR was sampled from a girl under three years old with a congenital heart defect. J is TRBJ1-1 and V is TRBV28; D not resolved. Sequenced material: thymocytes. The CDR3 sequence: CASSAPSQNTEAFF. CDR3 DNA: TGTGCCAGCAGTGCCCCCTCACAGAACACTGAAGCTTTCTTT.